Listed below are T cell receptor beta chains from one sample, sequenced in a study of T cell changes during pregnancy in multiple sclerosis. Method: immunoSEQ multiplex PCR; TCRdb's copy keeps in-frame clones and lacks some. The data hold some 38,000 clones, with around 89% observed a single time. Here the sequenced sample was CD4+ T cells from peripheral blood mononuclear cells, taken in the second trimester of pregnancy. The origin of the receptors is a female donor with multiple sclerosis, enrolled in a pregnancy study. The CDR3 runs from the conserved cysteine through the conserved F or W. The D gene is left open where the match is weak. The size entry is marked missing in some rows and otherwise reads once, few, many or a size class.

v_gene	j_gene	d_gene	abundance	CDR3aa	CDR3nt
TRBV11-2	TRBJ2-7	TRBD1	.	CASSLGSGSGGGYF	TGTGCCAGCAGCTTAGGATCGGGATCAGGGGGCGGGTACTTC
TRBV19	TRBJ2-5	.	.	CASSLDTETQYF	TGTGCCAGTTCCTTGGACACGGAGACCCAGTACTTC
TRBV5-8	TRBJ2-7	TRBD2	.	CASRATSGTYEQYF	TGTGCCAGCAGGGCAACTAGCGGCACCTACGAGCAGTACTTC
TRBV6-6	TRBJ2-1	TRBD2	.	CASSYKAGVGGEQFF	TGTGCCAGCAGTTACAAAGCGGGAGTTGGTGGTGAGCAGTTCTTC
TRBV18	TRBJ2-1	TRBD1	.	CASSPPGQDYNEQFF	TGTGCCAGCTCACCCCCGGGACAGGACTACAATGAGCAGTTCTTC
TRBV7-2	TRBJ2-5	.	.	CASSMQVGGSETQYF	TGTGCCAGCAGCATGCAAGTCGGGGGTAGCGAGACCCAGTACTTC
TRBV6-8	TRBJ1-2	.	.	CASSRSGQPAYGYTF	TGTGCCAGCAGTCGTTCGGGACAACCAGCCTATGGCTACACCTTC
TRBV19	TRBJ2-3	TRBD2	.	CASKQSGGDTQYF	TGTGCCAGTAAACAATCGGGGGGAGATACGCAGTATTTT
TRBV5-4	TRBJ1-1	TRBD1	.	CASSRDRAFMNTEAFF	TGTGCCAGCAGCCGGGACAGGGCATTCATGAACACTGAAGCTTTCTTT
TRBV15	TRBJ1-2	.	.	CATSERSLRGGYTF	TGTGCCACCAGCGAGAGGAGCCTTAGAGGCGGCTACACCTTC
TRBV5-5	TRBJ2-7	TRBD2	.	CASSPPGLAGGPDEQYF	TGTGCCAGCAGCCCACCGGGACTAGCGGGAGGGCCGGACGAGCAGTACTTC
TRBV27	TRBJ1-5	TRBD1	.	CASSSGTGGNQPQHF	TGTGCCAGCAGTTCCGGGACAGGGGGGAATCAGCCCCAGCATTTT
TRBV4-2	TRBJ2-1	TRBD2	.	CASSQDKGGRAYNEQFF	TGTGCCAGCAGCCAAGATAAGGGCGGGAGGGCATACAATGAGCAGTTCTTC
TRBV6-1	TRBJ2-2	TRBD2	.	CASTERGMNTGELFF	TGTGCCAGCACCGAGCGGGGGATGAACACCGGGGAGCTGTTTTTT
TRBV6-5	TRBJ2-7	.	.	CASSYSRFPPSNEQYF	TGTGCCAGCAGTTACTCGAGGTTTCCCCCAAGCAACGAGCAGTACTTC
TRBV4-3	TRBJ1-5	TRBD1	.	CASSQDRGPAQPQHF	TGCGCCAGCAGCCAAGATAGGGGGCCGGCTCAGCCCCAGCATTTT
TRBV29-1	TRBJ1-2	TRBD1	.	CSVHVGTAYGYTF	TGCAGCGTTCATGTTGGGACAGCCTATGGCTACACCTTC
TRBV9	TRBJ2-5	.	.	CASSGGTVETQYF	TGTGCCAGCAGCGGCGGGACAGTAGAGACCCAGTACTTC
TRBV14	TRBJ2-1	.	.	CASSVGGGIGKSYNEQFF	TGTGCCAGCAGCGTAGGTGGCGGGATCGGGAAATCCTACAATGAGCAGTTCTTC
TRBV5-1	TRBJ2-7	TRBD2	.	CASSLAGTTYEQYF	TGCGCCAGCAGCTTGGCTGGGACTACTTACGAGCAGTACTTC
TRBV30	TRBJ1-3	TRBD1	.	CAWSRDSGSGNTIYF	TGTGCCTGGTCCCGGGACAGTGGCTCTGGAAACACCATATATTTT
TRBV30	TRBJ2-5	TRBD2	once	CAWRASGGDKETQYF	TGTGCCTGGAGAGCTAGCGGAGGGGATAAGGAGACCCAGTACTTC
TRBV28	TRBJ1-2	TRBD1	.	CASSQLDRNGGYTF	TGTGCCAGCAGCCAACTGGACAGGAATGGCGGCTACACCTTC
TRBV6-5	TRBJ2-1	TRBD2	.	CASSLTSGSYNEQFF	TGTGCCAGCAGCCTGACTAGCGGGAGCTACAATGAGCAGTTCTTC
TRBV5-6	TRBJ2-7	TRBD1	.	CASSLIRDRWDEQYF	TGTGCCAGCAGCTTAATTAGGGACAGATGGGACGAGCAGTACTTC
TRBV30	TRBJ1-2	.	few	CAWSRLRTPYGYTF	TGTGCCTGGAGTCGTCTAAGGACACCCTATGGCTACACCTTC
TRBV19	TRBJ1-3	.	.	CASSIDRDPGNTIYF	TGTGCCAGTAGTATAGACAGGGATCCTGGAAACACCATATATTTT
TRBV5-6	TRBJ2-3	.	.	CASSQGITDTQYF	TGTGCCAGCAGCCAGGGTATCACAGATACGCAGTATTTT
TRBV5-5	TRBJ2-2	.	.	CASCTVPDTGELFF	TGTGCCAGCTGTACCGTGCCGGACACCGGGGAGCTGTTTTTT
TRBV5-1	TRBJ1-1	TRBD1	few	CASSSTGGKTEAFF	TGCGCCAGCAGCTCTACAGGGGGGAAGACTGAAGCTTTCTTT
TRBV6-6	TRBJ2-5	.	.	CASSYSGTYQETQYF	TGTGCCAGCAGTTACTCCGGGACTTATCAAGAGACCCAGTACTTC
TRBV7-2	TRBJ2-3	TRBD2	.	CASSLAGLAGGPDTQYF	TGTGCCAGCAGCTTAGCCGGACTAGCGGGAGGGCCTGATACGCAGTATTTT
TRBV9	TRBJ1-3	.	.	CASSPNLLSGNTIYF	TGTGCCAGCAGCCCGAACCTACTTTCTGGAAACACCATATATTTT
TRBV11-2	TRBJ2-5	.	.	CASSFQRVETQYF	TGTGCCAGCAGCTTTCAGCGGGTCGAGACCCAGTACTTC
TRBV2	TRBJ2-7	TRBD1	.	CASSEGRTGPYEQYF	TGTGCCAGCAGTGAGGGAAGGACAGGACCATACGAGCAGTACTTC
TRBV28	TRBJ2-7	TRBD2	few	CASSSTSGFSYEQYF	TGTGCCAGCAGTTCGACTAGCGGATTCTCCTACGAGCAGTACTTC
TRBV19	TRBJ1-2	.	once	CASRPDSLNYGYTF	TGTGCCAGTAGACCGGACAGCCTTAACTATGGCTACACCTTC
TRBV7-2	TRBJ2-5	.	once	CASSFQGLETQYF	TGTGCCAGCAGCTTCCAGGGTTTGGAGACCCAGTACTTC
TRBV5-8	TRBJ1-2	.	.	CASSLRGTGDYGYTF	TGTGCCAGCAGCTTGCGCGGCACCGGGGACTATGGCTACACCTTC
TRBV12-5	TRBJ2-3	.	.	CASALTRTADTQYF	TGTGCTAGTGCCCTCACCCGGACAGCTGACACGCAGTATTTT
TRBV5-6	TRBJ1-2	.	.	CASSLDRGWYGYTF	TGTGCCAGCAGCTTGGACCGGGGTTGGTATGGCTACACCTTC
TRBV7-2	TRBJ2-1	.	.	CASSLELNNEQFF	TGTGCCAGCAGCTTAGAACTTAACAATGAGCAGTTCTTC
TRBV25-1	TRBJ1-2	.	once	CASSEMEGRWGWGYTF	TGTGCCAGCAGTGAAATGGAGGGGAGGTGGGGTTGGGGCTACACCTTC
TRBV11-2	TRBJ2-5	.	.	CASSLGPRAGETQYF	TGTGCCAGCAGCTTAGGGCCCCGCGCGGGGGAGACCCAGTACTTC
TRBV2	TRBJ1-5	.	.	CASRGFNQPQHF	TGTGCCAGCAGGGGCTTTAATCAGCCCCAGCATTTT
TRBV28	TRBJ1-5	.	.	CASSRTGNNQPQHF	TGTGCCAGCAGTCGCACAGGGAACAATCAGCCCCAGCATTTT
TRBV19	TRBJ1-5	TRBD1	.	CASSPGQGYQPQHF	TGTGCCAGTAGTCCTGGACAGGGTTATCAGCCCCAGCATTTT
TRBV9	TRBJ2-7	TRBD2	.	CASSVASGGVEQYF	TGTGCCAGCAGCGTAGCTTCGGGGGGAGTCGAGCAGTACTTC
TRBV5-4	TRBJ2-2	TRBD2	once	CASSLVALAGVPGELFF	TGTGCCAGCAGCTTGGTTGCGCTAGCGGGAGTCCCCGGGGAGCTGTTTTTT
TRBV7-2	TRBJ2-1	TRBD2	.	CASSSSPAGSNEQFF	TGTGCCAGCAGCTCCTCTCCAGCGGGAAGCAATGAGCAGTTCTTC
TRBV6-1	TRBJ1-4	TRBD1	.	CASSGPRQGREKLFF	TGTGCCAGCAGTGGCCCCCGACAGGGGAGAGAAAAACTGTTTTTT
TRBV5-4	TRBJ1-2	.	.	CASSLDRERSGYTF	TGTGCCAGCAGCTTGGACAGGGAAAGGAGTGGCTACACCTTC
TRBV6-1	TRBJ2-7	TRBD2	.	CASTVAGALSYEQYF	TGTGCCAGCACCGTAGCGGGAGCACTCTCCTACGAGCAGTACTTC
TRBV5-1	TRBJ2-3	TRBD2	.	CASSLEAGTSGISTDTQYF	TGCGCCAGCAGCCTGGAGGCCGGGACTAGCGGGATCAGCACAGATACGCAGTATTTT
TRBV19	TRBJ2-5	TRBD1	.	CASSRDRGETQYF	TGTGCCAGTAGCAGGGACAGGGGAGAGACCCAGTACTTC